This TCR beta chain is from a study of blood T cell repertoires in COVID-19. On the study more broadly: Samples came from the United States, Italy and Spain, spanning acute and convalescent COVID-19. Sources were T cells, B-cell-depleted T cells, or PBMCs; the material itself was cDNA or gDNA.

How the authors handled the data: For nucleated cells, counts were estimated from reference gene primer amplification. The repertoire was sequenced with immunoSEQ multiplex PCR; TCRdb's copy has only in-frame clones and lacks some. Clone size and the V and J calls come from that table; the DNA yielded D and trimming. The repertoire holds fewer than 150,000 clones, with around 79% as singletons. With 5 bases removed from V and 9 bases from J, the gap between germline ends came to 17 bases. The CDR3 consists of 14 residues. CDR1 and CDR2 from the germline V gene are MNHNY and SVGAGI (reference sequence).

The sequence was collected from a man aged 70 or older with acute or convalescent COVID-19. The chain has TRBV6-6 and TRBJ1-3, with a possible D match to TRBD1 (6 bases). Sequencing was carried out using peripheral blood. CDR3 nucleotides: TGTGCCAGCAGTCCCGGGGGGGCTAGGGCCACCATATATTTT. This codes for CASSPGGARATIYF.